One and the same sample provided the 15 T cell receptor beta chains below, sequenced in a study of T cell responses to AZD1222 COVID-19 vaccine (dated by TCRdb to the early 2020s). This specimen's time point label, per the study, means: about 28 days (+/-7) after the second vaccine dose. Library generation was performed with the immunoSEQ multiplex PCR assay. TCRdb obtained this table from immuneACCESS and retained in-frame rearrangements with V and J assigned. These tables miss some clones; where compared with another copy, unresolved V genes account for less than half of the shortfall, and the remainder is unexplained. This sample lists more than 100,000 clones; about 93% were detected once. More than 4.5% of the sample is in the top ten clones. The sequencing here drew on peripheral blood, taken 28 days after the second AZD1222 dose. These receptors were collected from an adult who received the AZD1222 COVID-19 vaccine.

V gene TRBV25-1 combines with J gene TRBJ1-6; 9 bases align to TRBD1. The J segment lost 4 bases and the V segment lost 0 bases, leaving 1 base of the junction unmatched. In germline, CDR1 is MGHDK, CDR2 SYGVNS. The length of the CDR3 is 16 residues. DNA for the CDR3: TGTGCCAGCAGTGAATATGGGACAGGGTATAATTCACCCCTCCACTTT. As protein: CASSEYGTGYNSPLHF.

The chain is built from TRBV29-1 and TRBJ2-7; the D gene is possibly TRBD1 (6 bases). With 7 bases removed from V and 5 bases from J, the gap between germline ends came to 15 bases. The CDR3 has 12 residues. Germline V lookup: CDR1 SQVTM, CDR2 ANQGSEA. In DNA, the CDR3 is TGCAGCGCAACGGGACATCCCGACGAGCAGTACTTC. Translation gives CSATGHPDEQYF.

CDR3 sequence reads: CASSPGGYAEAFF. In DNA, the CDR3 is TGTGCCAGCAGCCCTGGGGGGTACGCTGAAGCTTTCTTT. The chain uses TRBV21-1 and TRBJ1-1. TRBV21-1 is a documented pseudogene. The CDR3 sequence is 13 residues long.

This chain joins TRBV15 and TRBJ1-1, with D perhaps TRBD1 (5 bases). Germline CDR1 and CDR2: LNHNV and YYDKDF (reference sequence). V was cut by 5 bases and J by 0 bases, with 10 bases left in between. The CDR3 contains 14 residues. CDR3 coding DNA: TGTGCCACCAGCGGAGGGGTACTGAACACTGAAGCTTTCTTT. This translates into CATSGGVLNTEAFF.

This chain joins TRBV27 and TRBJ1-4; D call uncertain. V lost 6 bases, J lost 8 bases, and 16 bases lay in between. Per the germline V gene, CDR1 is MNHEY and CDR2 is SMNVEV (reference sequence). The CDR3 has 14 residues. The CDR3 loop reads CASRGSGSTEKLFF. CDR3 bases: TGTGCCAGCAGAGGTAGCGGATCTACCGAAAAACTGTTTTTT.

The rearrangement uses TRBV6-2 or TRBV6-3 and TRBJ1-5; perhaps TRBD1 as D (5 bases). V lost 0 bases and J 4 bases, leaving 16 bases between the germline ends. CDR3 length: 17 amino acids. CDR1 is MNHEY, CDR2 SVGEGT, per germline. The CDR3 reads CASSYSQGSRANQPQHF. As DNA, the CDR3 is TGTGCCAGCAGTTACTCTCAGGGTAGTAGGGCAAATCAGCCCCAGCATTTT.

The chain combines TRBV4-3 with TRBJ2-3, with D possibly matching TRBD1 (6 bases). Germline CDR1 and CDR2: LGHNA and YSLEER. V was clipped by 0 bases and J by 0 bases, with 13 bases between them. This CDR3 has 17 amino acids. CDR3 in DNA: TGCGCCAGCAGCCAAGATGGGGGCGGTGCCAGCACAGATACGCAGTATTTT. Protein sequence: CASSQDGGGASTDTQYF.

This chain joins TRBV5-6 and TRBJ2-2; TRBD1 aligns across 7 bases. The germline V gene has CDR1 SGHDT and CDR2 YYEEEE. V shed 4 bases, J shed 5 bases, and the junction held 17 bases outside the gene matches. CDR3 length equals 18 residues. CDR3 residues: CASSIQGLLVPSTGELFF. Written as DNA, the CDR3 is TGTGCCAGCAGCATACAGGGGTTACTGGTCCCAAGTACCGGGGAGCTGTTTTTT.

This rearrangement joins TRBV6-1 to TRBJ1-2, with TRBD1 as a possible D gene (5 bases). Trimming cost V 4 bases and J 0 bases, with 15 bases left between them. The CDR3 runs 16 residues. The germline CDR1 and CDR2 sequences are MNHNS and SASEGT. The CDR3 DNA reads TGTGCCAGCAGTGCCCGGTGGGGGGGTGCTAACTATGGCTACACCTTC. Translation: CASSARWGGANYGYTF.

Here the CDR3 DNA reads TGCGCCAGCAGCTTGGAAGGCGGGGGGGCCGATGAGCAGTTCTTC. It encodes CASSLEGGGADEQFF. The J gene is TRBJ2-1, the V gene TRBV5-1; 9 bases agree with TRBD2. V lost 0 bases, J lost 8 bases, and 6 bases stayed unmatched. The germline V gene has CDR1 SGHRS and CDR2 YFSETQ. The CDR3 has 15 residues. Full variable domain (remainder filled in from reference TRBV5-1 and TRBJ2-1): KAGVTQTPRYLIKTRGQQVTLSCSPISGHRSVSWYQQTPGQGLQFLFEYFSETQRNKGNFPGRFSGRQFSNSRSEMNVSTLELGDSALYLCASSLEGGGADEQFFGPGTRLTVL.

In DNA, the CDR3 is TGTGCCAGCAGCGTAGGGCAGAGTAGCAATCAGCCCCAGCATTTT. Translating it yields CASSVGQSSNQPQHF. This sequence joins TRBV9 and TRBJ1-5, with D unresolved. Trimming shortened V by 0 bases and J by 0 bases, and 7 bases separated the two germline ends. Germline loops: CDR1 SGDLS, CDR2 YYNGEE. This CDR3 is 15 amino acids long.

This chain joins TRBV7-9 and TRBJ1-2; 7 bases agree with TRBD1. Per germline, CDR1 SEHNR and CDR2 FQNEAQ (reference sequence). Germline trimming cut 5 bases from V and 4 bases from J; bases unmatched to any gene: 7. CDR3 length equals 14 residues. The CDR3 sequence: CASSPATGIYGYTF. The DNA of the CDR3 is TGTGCCAGCAGCCCCGCGACAGGGATCTATGGCTACACCTTC.

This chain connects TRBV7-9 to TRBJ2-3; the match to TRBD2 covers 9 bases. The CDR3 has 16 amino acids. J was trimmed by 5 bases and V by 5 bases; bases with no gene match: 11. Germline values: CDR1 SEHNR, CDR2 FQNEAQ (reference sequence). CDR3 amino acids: CASSKRISGSRDTQYF. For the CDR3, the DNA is TGTGCCAGCAGCAAGAGGATTAGCGGGAGTAGAGATACGCAGTATTTT.

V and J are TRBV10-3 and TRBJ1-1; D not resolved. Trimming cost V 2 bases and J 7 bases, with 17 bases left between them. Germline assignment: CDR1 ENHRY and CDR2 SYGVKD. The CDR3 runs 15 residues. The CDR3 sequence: CAISEGESGRREAFF. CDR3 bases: TGTGCCATCAGTGAGGGGGAATCGGGGAGACGTGAAGCTTTCTTT.

The CDR3 sequence is CASSSGQANTEAFF. For the CDR3, the DNA is TGTGCCAGCAGCTCGGGACAGGCGAACACTGAAGCTTTCTTT. The rearrangement links TRBV7-3 to TRBJ1-1; 8 positions match TRBD1. Germline V gene data show CDR1 as SGHTA and CDR2 as FQGTGA. The CDR3 sequence is 14 residues long. The trim removed 4 bases at V and 1 base at J, leaving 2 bases unmatched.